These T cell receptor beta chains were read from a single sample in a study of shared clonotypes between healthy human individuals. Measured with immunoSEQ multiplex PCR; TCRdb has only the in-frame clones, and not every one. The table includes nearly 2 million clones, about 95% detected once. Sequences were obtained from naive CD8+ T cells sorted from blood. These receptors all stem from a man between 18 and 35 years old in good health. The conserved cysteine and the conserved F or W are not part of the CDR3 here.

j_call v_call cdr3_aa
TRBJ1-1 TRBV11-2 ASSLEKFGQAIAEAF
TRBJ2-4 TRBV5-6 ASSPEGQIIQY
TRBJ2-2 TRBV19 ASSTPGLSNTGELF
TRBJ2-4 TRBV27 ASSFDSQVGNIQY
TRBJ1-1 TRBV5-1 ASSLEGGWSTEAF
TRBJ2-2 TRBV6-1 ASSAPGQGLAGELF
TRBJ2-7 TRBV5-6 ASSLNSWGEQY
TRBJ2-7 TRBV9 ASSVSAGGALSYEQY
TRBJ2-7 TRBV4-1 ASSQALSGSSYEQY
TRBJ1-1 TRBV4-1 ASSHRTGTEAF
TRBJ2-1 TRBV27 ASSVGQGGRGPSLGSYNEQF
TRBJ2-3 TRBV9 ASSEGTSGDTDTQY
TRBJ2-5 TRBV30 AWNLAQETQY
TRBJ2-5 TRBV5-4 ASSLAGQLQETQY
TRBJ1-4 TRBV13 ASSPGVGLSNEKLF
TRBJ2-7 TRBV5-4 ASSVETYEQY
TRBJ2-5 TRBV15 ATSRVQETQY
TRBJ2-7 TRBV2 ASTSHPSYEQY
TRBJ2-5 TRBV11-2 ASSPNDRTQETQY
TRBJ1-2 TRBV9 ASSGVYGYT
TRBJ2-7 TRBV6-6 ATSEIYEQY
TRBJ2-7 TRBV9 ASSVGGGTHEQY
TRBJ2-1 TRBV29-1 SVEVRGDGYNEQF
TRBJ2-2 TRBV6-1 ASSELGTQGSTGELF
TRBJ1-4 TRBV7-9 ASSSIQTGGEEKLF
TRBJ2-3 TRBV15 ATSSDRADTQY
TRBJ1-5 TRBV29-1 SVGEHGINQPQH
TRBJ2-7 TRBV10-2 ASGVNSYEQY
TRBJ1-6 TRBV10-3 AISDSIPLSVQYNSPLH
TRBJ2-1 TRBV10-2 ASSEHYLAVEQF
TRBJ2-3 TRBV10-3 AISAADFPPTDTQY
TRBJ2-1 TRBV7-9 ASSLGADFEQF
TRBJ2-5 TRBV28 ASSLGLGGETQY
TRBJ1-1 TRBV7-9 ASSLGEDLNTEAF
TRBJ2-7 TRBV9 ASSAEGGSSYEQY
TRBJ2-3 TRBV15 ATSPVSSTDTQY
TRBJ2-1 TRBV4-3 ASSQDEFTHDNEQF
TRBJ2-7 TRBV20-1 SAIQVSEQY
TRBJ2-1 TRBV5-1 ASREDRGPNEQF
TRBJ2-1 TRBV9 ASSPGPNEQF
TRBJ1-5 TRBV19 ASRDGGGANQPQH
TRBJ2-2 TRBV5-6 ASSLVQPTNTGELF
TRBJ1-1 TRBV7-9 ASSLVGQGNTEAF
TRBJ2-7 TRBV15 ATSSQISGSAYEQY
TRBJ1-2 TRBV5-1 ASSFGGNPTVGLDGGT
TRBJ2-1 TRBV28 ASSSSTSGLSSYNEQF
TRBJ2-5 TRBV7-3 ASSPGQGAWETQY